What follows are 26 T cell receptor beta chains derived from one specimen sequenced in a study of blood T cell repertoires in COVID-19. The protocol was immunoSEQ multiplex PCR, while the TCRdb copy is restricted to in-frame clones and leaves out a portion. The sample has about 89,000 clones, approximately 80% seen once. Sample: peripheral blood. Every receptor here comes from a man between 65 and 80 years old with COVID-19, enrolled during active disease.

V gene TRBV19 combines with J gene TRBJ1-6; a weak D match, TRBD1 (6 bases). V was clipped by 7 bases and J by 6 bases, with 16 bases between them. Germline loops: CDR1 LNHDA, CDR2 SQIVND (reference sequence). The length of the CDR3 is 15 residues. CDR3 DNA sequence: TGTGCCAGTACCCCTGGCCGGACAGTTAATTCACCCCTCCACTTT. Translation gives CASTPGRTVNSPLHF.

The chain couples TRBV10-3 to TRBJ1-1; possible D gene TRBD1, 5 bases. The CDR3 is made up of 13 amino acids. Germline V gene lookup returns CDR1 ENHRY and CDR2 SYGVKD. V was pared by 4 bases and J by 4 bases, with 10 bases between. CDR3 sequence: CAISVRGVTEAFF. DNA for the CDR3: TGTGCCATCAGTGTACGGGGGGTCACTGAAGCTTTCTTT.

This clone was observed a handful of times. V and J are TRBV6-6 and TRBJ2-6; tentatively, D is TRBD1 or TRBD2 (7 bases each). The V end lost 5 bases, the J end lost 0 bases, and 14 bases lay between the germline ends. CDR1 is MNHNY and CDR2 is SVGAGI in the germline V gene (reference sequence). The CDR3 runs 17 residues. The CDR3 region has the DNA TGTGCCAGCAGTCGACAGGGACTAAGCTCTGGGGCCAACGTCCTGACTTTC. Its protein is CASSRQGLSSGANVLTF.

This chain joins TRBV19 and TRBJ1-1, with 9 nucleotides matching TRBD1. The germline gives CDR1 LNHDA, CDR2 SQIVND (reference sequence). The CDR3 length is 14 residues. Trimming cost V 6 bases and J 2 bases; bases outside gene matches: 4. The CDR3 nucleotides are TGTGCCAGTAGAGTAACAGGGGGCAACACTGAAGCTTTCTTT. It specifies CASRVTGGNTEAFF.

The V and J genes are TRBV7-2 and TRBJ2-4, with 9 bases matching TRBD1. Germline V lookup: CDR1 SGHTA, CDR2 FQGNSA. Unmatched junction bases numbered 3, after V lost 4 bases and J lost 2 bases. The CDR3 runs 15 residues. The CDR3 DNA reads TGTGCCAGCAGCTCAGACAGGGGGACCAAAAACATTCAGTACTTC. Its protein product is CASSSDRGTKNIQYF.

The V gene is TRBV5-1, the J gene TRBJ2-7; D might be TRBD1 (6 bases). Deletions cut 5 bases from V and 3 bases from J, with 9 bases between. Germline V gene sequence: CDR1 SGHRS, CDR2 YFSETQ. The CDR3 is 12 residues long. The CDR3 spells CASSGGGYEQYF. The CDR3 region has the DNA TGCGCCAGCAGTGGGGGCGGCTACGAGCAGTACTTC. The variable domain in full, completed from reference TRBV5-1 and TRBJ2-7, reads KAGVTQTPRYLIKTRGQQVTLSCSPISGHRSVSWYQQTPGQGLQFLFEYFSETQRNKGNFPGRFSGRQFSNSRSEMNVSTLELGDSALYLCASSGGGYEQYFGPGTRLTVT.

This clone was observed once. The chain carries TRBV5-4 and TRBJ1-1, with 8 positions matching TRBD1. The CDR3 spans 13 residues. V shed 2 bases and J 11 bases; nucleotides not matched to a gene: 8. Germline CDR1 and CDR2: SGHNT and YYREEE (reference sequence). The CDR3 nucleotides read TGTGCCAGCAGCTTCCCCCGGACAGGGAGGGCTTTCTTT. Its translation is CASSFPRTGRAFF.

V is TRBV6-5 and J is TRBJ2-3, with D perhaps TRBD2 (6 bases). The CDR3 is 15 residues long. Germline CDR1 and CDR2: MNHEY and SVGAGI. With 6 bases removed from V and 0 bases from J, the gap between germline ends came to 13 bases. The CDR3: CASSPRRGSTDTQYF. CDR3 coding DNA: TGTGCCAGCAGCCCCCGGCGGGGAAGCACAGATACGCAGTATTTT.

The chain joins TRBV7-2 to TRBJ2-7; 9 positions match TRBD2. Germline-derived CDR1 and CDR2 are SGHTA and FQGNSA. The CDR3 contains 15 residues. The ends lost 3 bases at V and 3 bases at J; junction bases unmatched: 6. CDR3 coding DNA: TGTGCCAGCAGCTTCCGGGCTAGCGGGATCTACGAGCAGTACTTC. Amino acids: CASSFRASGIYEQYF.

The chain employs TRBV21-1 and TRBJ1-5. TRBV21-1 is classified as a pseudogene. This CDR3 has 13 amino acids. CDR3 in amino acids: CAEGPSSNQPQHF. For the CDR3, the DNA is TGTGCCGAGGGCCCCTCCAGCAATCAGCCCCAGCATTTT.

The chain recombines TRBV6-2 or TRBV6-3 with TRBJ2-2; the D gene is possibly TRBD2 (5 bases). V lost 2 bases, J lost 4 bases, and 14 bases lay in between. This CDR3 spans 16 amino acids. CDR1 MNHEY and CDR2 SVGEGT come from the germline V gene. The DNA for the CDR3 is TGTGCCAGCAGTTACCCGTCCGGGGTGAGCACCGGGGAGCTGTTTTTT. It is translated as CASSYPSGVSTGELFF.

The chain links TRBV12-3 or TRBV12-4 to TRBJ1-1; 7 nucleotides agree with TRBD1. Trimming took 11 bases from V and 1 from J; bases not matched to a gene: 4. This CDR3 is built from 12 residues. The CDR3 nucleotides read TGTGCCGCCAGACAGGGGAACACTGAAGCTTTCTTT. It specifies CAARQGNTEAFF.

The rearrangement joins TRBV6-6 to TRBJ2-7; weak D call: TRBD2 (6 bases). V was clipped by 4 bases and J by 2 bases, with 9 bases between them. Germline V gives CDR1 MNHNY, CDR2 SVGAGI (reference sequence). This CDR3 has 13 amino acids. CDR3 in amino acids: CASSSGLTYEQYF. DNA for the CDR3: TGTGCCAGCAGTTCCGGACTAACCTACGAGCAGTACTTC.

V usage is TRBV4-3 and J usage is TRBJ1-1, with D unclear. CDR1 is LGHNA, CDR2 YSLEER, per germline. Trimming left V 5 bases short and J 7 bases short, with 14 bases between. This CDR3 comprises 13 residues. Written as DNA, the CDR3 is TGCGCCAGCAGCTCCCAGAGGAGTTTTGAAGCTTTCTTT. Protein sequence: CASSSQRSFEAFF.

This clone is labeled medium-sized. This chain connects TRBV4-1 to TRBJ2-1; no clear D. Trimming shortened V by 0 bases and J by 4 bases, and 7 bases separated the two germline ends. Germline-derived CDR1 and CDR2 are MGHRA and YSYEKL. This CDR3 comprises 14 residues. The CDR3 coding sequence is TGCGCCAGCAGCCAAGAAACTTTATACAATGAGCAGTTCTTC. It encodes CASSQETLYNEQFF.

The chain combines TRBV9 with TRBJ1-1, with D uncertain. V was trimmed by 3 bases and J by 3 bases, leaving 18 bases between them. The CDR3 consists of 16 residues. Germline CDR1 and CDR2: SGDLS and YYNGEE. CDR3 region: CASSAGGGAMDTEAFF. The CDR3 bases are TGTGCCAGCAGCGCGGGAGGCGGTGCAATGGACACTGAAGCTTTCTTT.

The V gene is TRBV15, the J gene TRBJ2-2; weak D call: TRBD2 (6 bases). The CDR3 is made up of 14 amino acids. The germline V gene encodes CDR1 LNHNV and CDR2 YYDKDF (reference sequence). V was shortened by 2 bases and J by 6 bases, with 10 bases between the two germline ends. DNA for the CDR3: TGTGCCACCAGCAGAAAGACTAGTCCCGGGGAGCTGTTTTTT. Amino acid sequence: CATSRKTSPGELFF.

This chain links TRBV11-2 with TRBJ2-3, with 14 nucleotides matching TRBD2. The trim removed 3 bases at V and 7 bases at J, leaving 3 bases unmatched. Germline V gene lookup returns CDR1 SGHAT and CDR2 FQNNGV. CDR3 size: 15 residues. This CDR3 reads CASSLTSGRAYTQYF. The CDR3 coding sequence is TGTGCCAGCAGCTTGACTAGCGGGAGGGCCTATACGCAGTATTTT.

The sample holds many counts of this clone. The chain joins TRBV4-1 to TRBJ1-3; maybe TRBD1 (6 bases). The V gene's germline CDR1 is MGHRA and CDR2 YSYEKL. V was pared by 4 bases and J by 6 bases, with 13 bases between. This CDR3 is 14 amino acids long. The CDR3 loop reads CASSRGQRENTIYF. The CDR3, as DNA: TGCGCCAGCAGCCGAGGACAGAGGGAAAACACCATATATTTT.

The chain's CDR3 is CASGLRETQYF. The CDR3 bases are TGTGCTAGTGGTTTGCGTGAGACCCAGTACTTC. The chain recombines TRBV12-5 with TRBJ2-5, with D hard to call. V was clipped by 2 bases and J by 5 bases, with 3 bases between them. The CDR3 consists of 11 residues. Germline-derived CDR1 and CDR2 are LGHNT and FRNRAP.

The CDR3 sequence is CASRPGTGGNQPQHF. For the CDR3, the DNA is TGTGCCAGCAGGCCCGGGACAGGGGGCAATCAGCCCCAGCATTTT. V and J are TRBV27 and TRBJ1-5, with 10 bases aligning to TRBD1. V dropped 6 bases and J dropped 2; count of bases not matched to a gene: 4. This CDR3 is 15 amino acids long. Per the germline V gene, CDR1 is MNHEY and CDR2 is SMNVEV (reference sequence).

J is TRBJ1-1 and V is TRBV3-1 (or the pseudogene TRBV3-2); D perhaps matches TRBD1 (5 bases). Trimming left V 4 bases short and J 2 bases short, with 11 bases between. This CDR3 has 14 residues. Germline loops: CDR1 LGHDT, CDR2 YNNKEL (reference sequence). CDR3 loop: CASSPRGVNTEAFF. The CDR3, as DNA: TGTGCCAGCAGCCCCCGGGGGGTCAACACTGAAGCTTTCTTT.

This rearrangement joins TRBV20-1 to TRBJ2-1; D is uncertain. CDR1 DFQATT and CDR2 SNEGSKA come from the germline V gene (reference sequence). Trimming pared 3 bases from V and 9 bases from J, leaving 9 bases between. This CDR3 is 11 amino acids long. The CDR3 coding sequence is TGCAGTGCTAGTGGTATTCGTGAGCAGTTCTTC. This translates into CSASGIREQFF.

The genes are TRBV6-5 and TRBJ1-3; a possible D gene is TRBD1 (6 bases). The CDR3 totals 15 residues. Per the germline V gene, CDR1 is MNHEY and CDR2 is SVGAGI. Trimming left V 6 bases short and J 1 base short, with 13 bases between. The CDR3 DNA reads TGTGCCAGCAGGTCCTCTCAGGGGTCTGGAAACACCATATATTTT. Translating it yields CASRSSQGSGNTIYF.

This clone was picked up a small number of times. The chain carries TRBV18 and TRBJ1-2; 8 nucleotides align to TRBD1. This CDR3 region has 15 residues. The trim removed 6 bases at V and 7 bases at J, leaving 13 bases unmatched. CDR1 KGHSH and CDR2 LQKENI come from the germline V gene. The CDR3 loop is CASSPLTGAPFGYTF. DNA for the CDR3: TGTGCCAGCTCTCCATTGACAGGGGCTCCCTTTGGCTACACCTTC.

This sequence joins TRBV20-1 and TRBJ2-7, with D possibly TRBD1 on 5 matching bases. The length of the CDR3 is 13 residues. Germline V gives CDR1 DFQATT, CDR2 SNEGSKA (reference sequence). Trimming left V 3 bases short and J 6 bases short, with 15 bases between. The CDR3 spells CSASARAVSEQYF. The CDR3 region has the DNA TGCAGTGCTAGTGCCAGGGCCGTGAGCGAGCAGTACTTC.